The entry that follows covers one T cell receptor (beta chain) sequence. The CDR3 is made up of 14 amino acids. CDR1 is SGHRS and CDR2 is YFSETQ in the germline V gene. The V gene end was trimmed by 0 bases and the J gene end by 4 bases; junction bases not matched to a gene: 3. Methods used by the authors: Counts of nucleated cells, estimated from reference gene primer amplification, were obtained. The method was immunoSEQ multiplex PCR; TCRdb's version includes in-frame clones alone and lacks a portion of them. V, J and clone size were drawn from that table, and D and trimming were deduced from the DNA. Counted here are about 200,000 clones, roughly four fifths occurring once; the ten biggest clones make up 10% to 15%. This sample is part of a study of blood T cell repertoires in COVID-19. Study at large: The United States, Italy and Spain provided the acute and convalescent COVID-19 samples. PBMCs, B-cell-depleted T cells, or T cells were the source of the cDNA or gDNA that made up the material.

The chain is built from TRBV5-1 and TRBJ2-5; 7 bases match TRBD2. The TCR was taken from a woman in her 40s with acute or convalescent COVID-19. Sequencing was carried out using peripheral blood. The CDR3 loop is CASSLEGGLETQYF. The CDR3 coding sequence is TGCGCCAGCAGCTTGGAGGGAGGGCTAGAGACCCAGTACTTC.